Listed here are 30 T cell receptor beta chains from one sample, sequenced in a study of blood T cell repertoires in COVID-19. The protocol was immunoSEQ multiplex PCR, while the TCRdb copy is restricted to in-frame clones and leaves out a portion. The sample carries fewer than 55,000 clones, around 81% recorded once. The material sequenced was peripheral blood. The receptors come from a woman aged 80 or over with COVID-19, enrolled during active disease.

The rearrangement links TRBV4-1 to TRBJ1-4, with a weak D call TRBD1 (5 bases). Trimming removed 3 bases from V and 4 bases from J, with 6 bases in between. CDR3 length: 13 amino acids. CDR1 and CDR2 from the germline V gene are MGHRA and YSYEKL. The CDR3 DNA follows: TGCGCCAGCAGCCAGACAGTTAATGAAAAACTGTTTTTT. Its translation is CASSQTVNEKLFF.

The chain joins TRBV9 to TRBJ2-1; 9 bases agree with TRBD1. Germline CDR1 SGDLS, CDR2 YYNGEE. J was trimmed by 9 bases and V by 3 bases; bases with no gene match: 13. The CDR3 is made up of 16 amino acids. CDR3: CASSAAGQGGFGEQFF. DNA for the CDR3: TGTGCCAGCAGCGCCGCGGGACAGGGAGGTTTCGGTGAGCAGTTCTTC.

V usage is TRBV6-5 and J usage is TRBJ2-7; 7 bases line up with TRBD1. Germline CDR1 and CDR2: MNHEY and SVGAGI. The CDR3 runs to 14 residues. The V segment lost 4 bases and the J segment 0 bases; nucleotides outside the gene matches: 3. CDR3 sequence reads: CASSLSGGSYEQYF. CDR3 bases: TGTGCCAGCAGTTTATCAGGGGGCTCCTACGAGCAGTACTTC.

The chain joins TRBV5-8 to TRBJ2-7; TRBD2 is a possible D gene (5 bases). CDR3 size: 14 residues. In germline, CDR1 is SGHTS, CDR2 YDEGEE. Trimming stripped 0 bases from V and 6 bases from J, with 13 bases between. This CDR3 reads CASSLGRGHSEQYF. The CDR3 bases are TGTGCCAGCAGCTTGGGACGAGGGCACAGCGAGCAGTACTTC.

This chain joins TRBV1 and TRBJ1-5; TRBD1 reflects the table's D call only, with no check against the DNA. TRBV1 has pseudogene status. The CDR3 is 13 residues long. The CDR3 bases are TGCACCAGCAGCCCGGGACAGCCCCAGCCCCAGCATTTT. This encodes CTSSPGQPQPQHF.

The rearrangement uses TRBV7-3 and TRBJ2-3, with 7 bases fitting TRBD2. Germline V gives CDR1 SGHTA, CDR2 FQGTGA. J was trimmed by 4 bases and V by 3 bases; bases with no gene match: 10. The CDR3 contains 16 residues. This CDR3 is CASSFGGTQGADTQYF. CDR3 DNA: TGTGCCAGCAGCTTCGGGGGGACTCAGGGCGCAGATACGCAGTATTTT.

The CDR3 reads CAATGQGANYGYTF. CDR3 nucleotide sequence: TGTGCCGCCACGGGACAGGGTGCCAACTATGGCTACACCTTC. This rearrangement joins TRBV19 to TRBJ1-2; TRBD1 aligns across 9 bases. The CDR3 has 14 residues. V shed 11 bases and J 2 bases; nucleotides not matched to a gene: 9. Germline V gene sequence: CDR1 LNHDA, CDR2 SQIVND (reference sequence). The whole variable domain, filled in from reference TRBV19 and TRBJ1-2, reads DGGITQSPKYLFRKEGQNVTLSCEQNLNHDAMYWYRQDPGQGLRLIYYSQIVNDFQKGDIAEGYSVSREKKESFPLTVTSAQKNPTAFYLCAATGQGANYGYTFGSGTRLTVV.

The chain is built from TRBV10-3 and TRBJ2-1, with TRBD2 identical over 10 bases. Germline trimming cut 4 bases from V and 9 bases from J; bases unmatched to any gene: 9. The germline V gene has CDR1 ENHRY and CDR2 SYGVKD. CDR3 length equals 15 residues. In DNA form, the CDR3 reads TGTGCCATCAGTGGGGGCCTAGCGGGGGAGGGTGAGCAGTTCTTC. Its protein product is CAISGGLAGEGEQFF.

The V gene is TRBV19, the J gene TRBJ1-1, with D perhaps TRBD1 (6 bases). Germline V gene lookup returns CDR1 LNHDA and CDR2 SQIVND (reference sequence). V was clipped by 10 bases and J by 0 bases, with 18 bases between them. CDR3 length: 15 residues. The CDR3 nucleotides are TGTGCCACCCTAGGCGCCGGGACACTGAACACTGAAGCTTTCTTT. Translation gives CATLGAGTLNTEAFF.

The CDR3 is CSVGGSDTGELFF. The CDR3 DNA reads TGCAGCGTTGGAGGGAGTGACACCGGGGAGCTGTTTTTT. The rearrangement joins TRBV29-1 to TRBJ2-2; D is perhaps TRBD2 (5 bases). The CDR3 loop spans 13 amino acids. Per germline, CDR1 SQVTM and CDR2 ANQGSEA. Trimming removed 4 bases at V and 3 bases at J, with 9 bases between.

The chain uses TRBV5-1 and TRBJ2-7; D unresolved. Trimming cost V 0 bases and J 2 bases, with 9 bases left between them. This CDR3 contains 14 residues. The germline CDR1 and CDR2 sequences are SGHRS and YFSETQ. The CDR3 spells CASSLVSGTYEQYF. The CDR3 region has the DNA TGCGCCAGCAGCTTGGTTTCCGGTACCTACGAGCAGTACTTC.

The chain's CDR3 is CASSLVGGRAPDTQYF. CDR3 in DNA: TGTGCCAGCAGCTTAGTAGGCGGGAGGGCCCCAGATACGCAGTATTTT. The V call is TRBV7-2, the J call TRBJ2-3, with 9 bases matching TRBD2. The J segment lost 4 bases and the V segment lost 1 base, leaving 6 bases of the junction unmatched. The CDR3 has 16 residues. Germline V CDR1 and CDR2: SGHTA, FQGNSA.

J is TRBJ2-7 and V is TRBV28; 12 nucleotides align to TRBD2. The V and J ends lost 5 bases and 3 bases, in that order; junction bases with no gene match: 8. In germline, CDR1 is MDHEN, CDR2 SYDVKM. The CDR3 is 16 amino acids. The CDR3 region is CASSPSLAGGFYEQYF. CDR3 coding DNA: TGTGCCAGCAGTCCCAGTCTAGCGGGAGGGTTCTACGAGCAGTACTTC.

V is TRBV30 and J is TRBJ2-2; 8 bases line up with TRBD2. Germline V lookup: CDR1 GTSNPN, CDR2 SVGIG (reference sequence). The CDR3 runs to 16 residues. J was trimmed by 1 base and V by 2 bases; bases with no gene match: 6. The CDR3 loop reads CAWSRREARNTGELFF. The CDR3 nucleotides read TGTGCCTGGAGTCGGCGGGAGGCACGGAACACCGGGGAGCTGTTTTTT.

J is TRBJ2-7 and V is TRBV6-1, with D possibly matching TRBD2 (5 bases). This CDR3 region has 13 residues. Looked up from germline, CDR1 is MNHNS and CDR2 is SASEGT. V was cut by 2 bases and J by 3 bases, with 8 bases left in between. CDR3 residues: CASSERGSYEQYF. In DNA, the CDR3 is TGTGCCAGCAGTGAACGGGGTAGCTACGAGCAGTACTTC.

V gene TRBV3-1 (or the pseudogene TRBV3-2) combines with J gene TRBJ2-1; 8 nucleotides agree with TRBD2. The CDR3 is 19 amino acids. Germline CDR1 LGHDT, CDR2 YNNKEL (reference sequence). The V gene end was trimmed by 1 base and the J gene end by 4 bases; junction bases not matched to a gene: 15. CDR3 nucleotides: TGTGCCAGCAGCCAAGGGGGTCTGGGGGGTAGCGGGAATTACAATGAGCAGTTCTTC. The encoded protein is CASSQGGLGGSGNYNEQFF.

The rearrangement uses TRBV25-1 and TRBJ2-2, with D maybe TRBD1 (6 bases). The CDR3 is made up of 15 amino acids. The V gene lost 0 bases and the J gene lost 5 bases, with 10 bases spanning the gap. Germline V gene sequence: CDR1 MGHDK, CDR2 SYGVNS. The CDR3 sequence is CASSEYRTATGELFF. For the CDR3, the DNA is TGTGCCAGCAGTGAATACCGGACAGCTACCGGGGAGCTGTTTTTT.

The rearrangement uses TRBV6-4 and TRBJ2-1; tentative D call: TRBD1 (6 bases). Germline CDR1 and CDR2: MRHNA and SNTAGT. The CDR3 extends over 14 amino acids. The V and J ends lost 4 bases and 7 bases respectively, with 14 bases between them. CDR3 amino acids: CASSAEVGHNEQFF. The CDR3 bases are TGTGCCAGCAGTGCCGAAGTGGGACATAATGAGCAGTTCTTC.

The rearrangement joins TRBV30 to TRBJ1-6, with a possible D match to TRBD1 (6 bases). The CDR3 is 13 amino acids. Germline CDR1 reads GTSNPN; CDR2 reads SVGIG (reference sequence). V lost 1 base, J lost 10 bases, and 11 bases lay in between. CDR3 in DNA: TGTGCCTGGAGTGGCCCAGGGGACTCACCCCTCCACTTT. Its translation: CAWSGPGDSPLHF.

This clone was counted a single time. J is TRBJ2-1 and V is TRBV29-1; 10 bases map to TRBD2. CDR3 size: 13 residues. Germline CDR1 SQVTM, CDR2 ANQGSEA. The ends lost 8 bases at V and 12 bases at J; junction bases unmatched: 13. The CDR3 bases are TGCAGCTCCCTTAGGACTAGCGGCCCGGGGCAGTTCTTC. It specifies CSSLRTSGPGQFF.

This clone was seen a handful of times. V and J are TRBV28 and TRBJ1-1, with D possibly matching TRBD1 (5 bases). The V gene lost 1 base and the J gene lost 9 bases, with 12 bases spanning the gap. Germline CDR1 and CDR2: MDHEN and SYDVKM. This CDR3 spans 13 amino acids. CDR3 residues: CASSLSGRDQAFF. Here the CDR3 DNA reads TGTGCCAGCAGTTTATCAGGGCGGGACCAAGCTTTCTTT.

V usage is TRBV18 and J usage is TRBJ2-1, with 8 bases matching TRBD2. V lost 4 bases and J lost 8; bases outside the gene matches: 13. The germline CDR1 and CDR2 sequences are KGHSH and LQKENI. The CDR3 length is 16 residues. In DNA, the CDR3 is TGTGCCAGCTCACGAGTTTACGGGAGGGGTACGCATGAGCAGTTCTTC. Translated, it gives CASSRVYGRGTHEQFF.

V gene TRBV6-2 or TRBV6-3 combines with J gene TRBJ2-6; 8 positions match TRBD1. CDR1 is MNHEY, CDR2 SVGEGT, per germline. V shed 2 bases, J shed 6 bases, and the junction held 9 bases outside the gene matches. The CDR3 runs 17 residues. As DNA, the CDR3 is TGTGCCAGCAGTTACCGGATGGGACAGGAAAAGGCCAACGTCCTGACTTTC. Amino acids: CASSYRMGQEKANVLTF.

CDR3 loop: CASSTSGHEQFF. Written as DNA, the CDR3 is TGTGCCAGTAGTACCAGCGGGCATGAGCAGTTCTTC. V usage is TRBV19 and J usage is TRBJ2-1; D possibly corresponds to TRBD2 (6 bases). Germline CDR1 LNHDA, CDR2 SQIVND (reference sequence). With 4 bases removed from V and 8 bases from J, the gap between germline ends came to 9 bases. CDR3 length: 12 residues.

The chain combines TRBV30 with TRBJ1-5, with D perhaps TRBD1 (6 bases). Trimming cost V 0 bases and J 5 bases, with 14 bases left between them. The germline CDR1 and CDR2 sequences are GTSNPN and SVGIG (reference sequence). The CDR3 totals 15 residues. The CDR3 coding sequence is TGTGCCTGGAGTGTACCGGACAGTACCCATCAGCCCCAGCATTTT. Its translation: CAWSVPDSTHQPQHF.

The chain is built from TRBV6-5 and TRBJ1-3, with D hard to call. CDR1 MNHEY and CDR2 SVGAGI come from the germline V gene. CDR3 length equals 16 residues. The V and J ends lost 4 bases and 2 bases respectively, with 15 bases between them. For the CDR3, the DNA is TGTGCCAGCAGTTTAGGTCACGGAACTACTGGAAACACCATATATTTT. Amino acids: CASSLGHGTTGNTIYF.

Points on this clone: An end of the junction does not agree with germline; a read error may underlie this. V and J are TRBV6-6 and TRBJ1-1; 7 nucleotides agree with TRBD1. The CDR3 contains 15 residues. Germline CDR1 MNHNY, CDR2 SVGAGI (reference sequence). CDR3 residues: CASSNSRTGNTEAFF. The CDR3 region has the DNA TGTGCCAGCAGTAACTCGAGGACAGGGAACACTGAAGCTTTCTTT.

V usage is TRBV19 and J usage is TRBJ2-2; no clear D. The CDR3 covers 11 residues. Germline loops: CDR1 LNHDA, CDR2 SQIVND (reference sequence). V lost 9 bases, J lost 7 bases, and 9 bases lay in between. CDR3 sequence (DNA): TGTGCCAGCAGACTGGGCGGGGAGCTGTTTTTT. This sequence encodes CASRLGGELFF.

J is TRBJ2-7 and V is TRBV19, with 7 bases fitting TRBD1. Germline V gene data show CDR1 as LNHDA and CDR2 as SQIVND (reference sequence). The CDR3 has 12 residues. V shed 7 bases, J shed 6 bases, and the junction held 6 bases outside the gene matches. The CDR3, as DNA: TGTGCCAGTACCCCACAGGGGTGCGAGCAGTACTTC. Its translation: CASTPQGCEQYF.

The gene calls are TRBV4-1 and TRBJ2-5; D is perhaps TRBD1 (6 bases). From germline, CDR1 is MGHRA and CDR2 YSYEKL. Between the trimmed V and J ends, which lost 6 bases and 3 bases, there was a span of 23 bases. CDR3 length: 17 residues. CDR3 nucleotides: TGCGCCAGCAGTCGTAACCCAGCCGGGACACAGAAAGAGACCCAGTACTTC. It specifies CASSRNPAGTQKETQYF.